This T cell receptor (beta chain) originates from a study of early T cells in non-severe SARS-CoV-2 infection. About the research overall: Sequenced material consisted of bulk RNA (from unsorted whole blood), and chains were unpaired. Findings and caveats of the study: Reliance on VDJdb matching favored anti-spike CD8 responses; private and CD4 specificities were missed.

In germline, CDR1 is LGHNA, CDR2 YSLEER. Trimming stripped 2 bases from V and 0 bases from J, with 8 bases between. This CDR3 comprises 14 residues. Unique molecular identifiers were affixed to single, distinct cDNA molecules. TCRdb analysed the 5' RACE reads with MiXCR anew, one entry per CDR3 protein. The profile shows around 55,000 distinct CDR3 sequences, about 7.1% of them singletons. This clonotype was picked up a small number of times. Its specificity is unknown. The TCR sequence derives from an adult who was a healthcare worker with PCR-confirmed SARS-CoV-2 infection or an uninfected control (not recorded which). The rearrangement joins TRBV4-3 to TRBJ2-7, with D perhaps TRBD1 (5 bases). This sample comprised whole blood, obtained at baseline. CDR3 sequence reads: CASSQRQYSYEQYF. The CDR3, as DNA: TGCGCCAGCAGCCAACGACAGTACTCCTACGAGCAGTACTTC.